This section outlines one T cell receptor (beta chain) sequence together with its context. This sample was included in a study of blood T cell repertoires in COVID-19. Study information: The study drew acute and convalescent COVID-19 samples from the United States, Italy and Spain. T cells, B-cell-depleted T cells, or PBMCs provided the cDNA or gDNA that served as material.

TCRdb's copy holds only in-frame clones and misses some; the assay was immunoSEQ multiplex PCR. The sample contains roughly 280,000 clones, about 87% of which appear only once. This CDR3 region has 15 residues. Germline-derived CDR1 and CDR2 are MDHEN and SYDVKM. V lost 4 bases and J 3 bases, leaving 15 bases between the germline ends. Cohorts were based on clinical histories the participants reported. Sequences were obtained from PBMCs or T cells enriched from blood (not recorded which). The gene calls are TRBV28 and TRBJ1-2, with D tentatively TRBD1 (5 bases). This clonotype originated in a woman in her fifties or sixties who had recovered from COVID-19. The CDR3 reads CASSSPAGSDYGYTF. In nucleotides, the CDR3 is TGTGCCAGCAGTTCCCCAGCAGGGTCAGACTATGGCTACACCTTC.